The following is a T cell receptor (beta chain) sequence with its context. This sample is part of a study of shared clonotypes between healthy human individuals. The J segment lost 2 bases and the V segment lost 5 bases, leaving 8 bases of the junction unmatched. Germline CDR1 is ENHRY and CDR2 is SYGVKD. CDR3 length: 15 amino acids. Genomic DNA for unsorted samples, which was extracted with the QIAamp DNA Blood Mini kit, came from some 100 million PBMCs. The authors split each subset's genomic DNA evenly across several immunoSEQ plates. This table comes from immunoSEQ multiplex PCR, and its TCRdb copy is limited to in-frame clones, with some not included. Counted here are roughly 500,000 clones, 70% to 80% occurring once; the ten biggest clones make up under 15%.

The chain combines TRBV10-3 with TRBJ1-1; TRBD1 matches 7 bases. The receptor was derived from a woman in her thirties or forties in good health. Some clones in this sample may be carry-over from other donors' samples. Sequencing was performed on PBMCs. CDR3 loop: CAISLQTGSNTEAFF. In DNA, the CDR3 is TGTGCCATCAGTCTCCAGACAGGGTCAAACACTGAAGCTTTCTTT.